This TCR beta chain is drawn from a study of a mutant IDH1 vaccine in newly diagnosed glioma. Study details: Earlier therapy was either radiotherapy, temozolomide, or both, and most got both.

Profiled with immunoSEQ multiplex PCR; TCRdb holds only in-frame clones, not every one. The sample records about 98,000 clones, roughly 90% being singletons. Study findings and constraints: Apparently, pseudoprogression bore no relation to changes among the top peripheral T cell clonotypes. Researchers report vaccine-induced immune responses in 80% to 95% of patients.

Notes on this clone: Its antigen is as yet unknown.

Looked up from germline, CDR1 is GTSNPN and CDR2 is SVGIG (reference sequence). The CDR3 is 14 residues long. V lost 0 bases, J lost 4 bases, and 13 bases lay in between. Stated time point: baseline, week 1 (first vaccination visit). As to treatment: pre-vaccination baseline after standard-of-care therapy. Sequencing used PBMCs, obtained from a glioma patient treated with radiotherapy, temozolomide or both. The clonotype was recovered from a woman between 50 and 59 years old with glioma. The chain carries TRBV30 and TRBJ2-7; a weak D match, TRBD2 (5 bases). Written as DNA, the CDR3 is TGTGCCTGGAGTGTTCTAGGAACGGGATACGAGCAGTACTTC. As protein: CAWSVLGTGYEQYF.